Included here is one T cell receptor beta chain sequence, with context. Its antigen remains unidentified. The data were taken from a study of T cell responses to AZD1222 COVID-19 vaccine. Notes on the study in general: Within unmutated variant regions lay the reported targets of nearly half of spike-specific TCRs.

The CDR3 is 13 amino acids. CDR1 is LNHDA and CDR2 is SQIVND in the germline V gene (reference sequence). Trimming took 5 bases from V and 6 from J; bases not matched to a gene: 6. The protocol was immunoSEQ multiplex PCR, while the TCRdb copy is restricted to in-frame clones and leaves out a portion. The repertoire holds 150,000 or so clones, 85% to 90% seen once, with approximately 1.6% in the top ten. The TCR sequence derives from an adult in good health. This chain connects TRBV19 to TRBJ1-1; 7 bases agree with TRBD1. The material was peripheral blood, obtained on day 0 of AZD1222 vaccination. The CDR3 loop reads CASSSRGKAEAFF. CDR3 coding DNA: TGTGCCAGTAGTTCCAGGGGGAAAGCTGAAGCTTTCTTT.